These 4 T cell receptor beta chains originate from one sample sequenced in a study of cytomegalovirus exposure and HLA in healthy donors. Profiling relied on immunoSEQ multiplex PCR, and the TCRdb table lists in-frame clones only, not all of them. The repertoire consists of about 160,000 clones, with approximately 90% occurring once and the leading ten covering just under 3%. Input material: PBMCs. The source of these receptors is a man aged 18 to 35 in good health and CMV-seronegative.

This clone appeared a single time. This chain joins TRBV2 and TRBJ2-4; 9 bases are shared with TRBD2. V trimming: 6 bases; J trimming: 6 bases; junction bases outside the gene matches: 6. The CDR3 spans 14 residues. Germline-derived CDR1 and CDR2 are SNHLY and FYNNEI. CDR3 nucleotides: TGTGCCAGCAGCCCCGGGACTAGCTTAAACATTCAGTACTTC. It codes for CASSPGTSLNIQYF.

This clone was counted a single time. The chain combines TRBV6-4 with TRBJ2-7; D is ambiguous. This CDR3 region has 12 residues. Trimming shortened V by 0 bases and J by 11 bases, and 11 bases separated the two germline ends. Germline V gene sequence: CDR1 MRHNA, CDR2 SNTAGT. The CDR3 sequence is CASSDSYPREYV. In nucleotides, the CDR3 is TGTGCCAGCAGTGACTCTTACCCCCGGGAGTACGTC.

The J gene is TRBJ1-6, the V gene TRBV5-1; a weak D match, TRBD1 (6 bases). V was pared by 1 base and J by 4 bases, with 9 bases between. The CDR3 sequence is 15 residues long. Germline CDR1 SGHRS, CDR2 YFSETQ. This chain's CDR3 is CASSLSQGYNSPLHF. The CDR3 DNA is TGCGCCAGCAGCTTGTCACAGGGTTATAATTCACCCCTCCACTTT.

The rearrangement links TRBV4-2 to TRBJ2-7, with TRBD1 identical over 11 bases. CDR1 is LGHNA and CDR2 is YNFKEQ in the germline V gene. The ends lost 4 bases at V and 0 bases at J; junction bases unmatched: 8. The CDR3 covers 17 residues. CDR3 sequence reads: CASSLDTGTGGSYEQYF. CDR3 bases: TGTGCCAGCAGCCTCGACACCGGGACAGGGGGCTCCTACGAGCAGTACTTC.